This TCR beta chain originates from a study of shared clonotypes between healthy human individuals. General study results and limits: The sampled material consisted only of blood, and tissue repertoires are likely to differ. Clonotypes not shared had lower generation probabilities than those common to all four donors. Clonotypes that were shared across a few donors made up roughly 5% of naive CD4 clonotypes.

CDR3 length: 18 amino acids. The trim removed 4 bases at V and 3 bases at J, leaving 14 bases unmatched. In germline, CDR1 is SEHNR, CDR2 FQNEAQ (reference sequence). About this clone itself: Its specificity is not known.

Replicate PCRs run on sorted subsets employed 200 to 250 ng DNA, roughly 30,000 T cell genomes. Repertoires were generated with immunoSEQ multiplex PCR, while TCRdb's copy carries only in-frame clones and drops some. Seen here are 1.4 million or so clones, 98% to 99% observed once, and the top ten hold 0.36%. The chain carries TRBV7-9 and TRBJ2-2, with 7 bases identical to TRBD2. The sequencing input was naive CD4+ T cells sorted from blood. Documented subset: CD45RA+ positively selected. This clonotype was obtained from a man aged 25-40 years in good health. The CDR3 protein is CASSYPETSTRDTGELFF. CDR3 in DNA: TGTGCCAGCAGCTACCCCGAGACTAGCACTCGGGACACCGGGGAGCTGTTTTTT.